This entry describes one TCR beta chain. The sample is drawn from a study of blood T cell repertoires in COVID-19. Study-level background: The study drew acute and convalescent COVID-19 samples from the United States, Italy and Spain. From T cells, B-cell-depleted T cells, or PBMCs came the material, which was cDNA or gDNA.

The protocol was immunoSEQ multiplex PCR, while the TCRdb copy is restricted to in-frame clones and leaves out a portion. The sample lists roughly 45,000 clones, approximately 95% occurring once. V shed 3 bases, J shed 5 bases, and the junction held 6 bases outside the gene matches. The CDR3 covers 14 residues. The germline V gene encodes CDR1 GTSNPN and CDR2 SVGIG (reference sequence). Material: peripheral blood. The chain links TRBV30 to TRBJ1-1, with 10 bases identical to TRBD1. This receptor was obtained from a man aged 60-69 years with COVID-19, enrolled during active disease. The CDR3 coding sequence is TGTGCCTGGAGCAGGACAGGGGGATGGACTGAAGCTTTCTTT. The encoded protein is CAWSRTGGWTEAFF.